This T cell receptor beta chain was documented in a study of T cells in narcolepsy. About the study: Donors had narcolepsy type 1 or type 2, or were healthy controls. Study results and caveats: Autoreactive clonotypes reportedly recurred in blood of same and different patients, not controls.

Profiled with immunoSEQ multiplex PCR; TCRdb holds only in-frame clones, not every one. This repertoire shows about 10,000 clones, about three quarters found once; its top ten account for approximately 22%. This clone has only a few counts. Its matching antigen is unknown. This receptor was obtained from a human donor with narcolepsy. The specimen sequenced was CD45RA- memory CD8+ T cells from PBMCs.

The CDR3: CASSLIVIGGEGEQFF. CDR3 DNA sequence: TGCGCCAGCAGCTTGATAGTCATAGGGGGCGAAGGAGAGCAGTTCTTC. The chain employs TRBV5-1 and TRBJ2-1; 7 bases line up with TRBD1. Germline V lookup: CDR1 SGHRS, CDR2 YFSETQ. V was pared by 1 base and J by 10 bases, with 14 bases of the junction left unmatched. This CDR3 has 16 amino acids.